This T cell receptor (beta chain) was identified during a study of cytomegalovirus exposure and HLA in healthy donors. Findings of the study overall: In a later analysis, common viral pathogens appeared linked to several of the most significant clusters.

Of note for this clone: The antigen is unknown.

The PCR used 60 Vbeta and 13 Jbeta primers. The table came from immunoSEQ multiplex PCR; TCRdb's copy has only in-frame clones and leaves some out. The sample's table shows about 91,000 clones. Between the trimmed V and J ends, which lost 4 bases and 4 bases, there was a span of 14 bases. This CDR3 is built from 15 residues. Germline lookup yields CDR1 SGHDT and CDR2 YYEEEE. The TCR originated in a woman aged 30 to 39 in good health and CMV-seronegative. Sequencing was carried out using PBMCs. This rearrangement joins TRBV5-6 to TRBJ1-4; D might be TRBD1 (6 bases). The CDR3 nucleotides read TGTGCCAGCAGCCTGAAAACAGGGTTTAATGAAAAACTGTTTTTT. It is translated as CASSLKTGFNEKLFF.